This TCR beta chain is from a study of a mutant IDH1 vaccine in newly diagnosed glioma. Profiling relied on immunoSEQ multiplex PCR, and the TCRdb table lists in-frame clones only, not all of them. The repertoire holds roughly 42,000 clones, with approximately 85% as singletons. Overall study findings and caveats: Pseudoprogression seemed unlinked to shifts in top peripheral T cell clonotypes.

The CDR3 has 14 amino acids. Germline CDR1 and CDR2: SGHTA and FQGNSA. V lost 1 base and J lost 2; bases outside the gene matches: 1. In regard to this clone: What it binds is not known.

Described time point: week 5, during vaccination. Vaccine doses each comprised 300 ug of mutant IDH1 20-mer peptide, with topical imiquimod. This TCR derives from a man in his forties with glioma. Sample: PBMCs, taken from a glioma patient whose treatment included an IDH1 peptide vaccine. The chain carries TRBV7-2 and TRBJ2-7, with 8 bases that match TRBD2. The CDR3 here is CASSLVAGTYEQYF. The CDR3 DNA follows: TGTGCCAGCAGCTTAGTAGCGGGAACCTACGAGCAGTACTTC.